These T cell receptor beta chains were read from a single sample in a study of blood T cell repertoires in COVID-19. Sequencing used immunoSEQ multiplex PCR; TCRdb keeps in-frame clones, though not all of them. The sample lists around 460,000 clones, roughly 90% occurring once. The sample comprised peripheral blood. These receptors all stem from a man younger than 35 with COVID-19, enrolled during active disease. Each CDR3 is given with its conserved first and last residue. The D gene is left open where the match is weak. Clone sizes are given selectively: once, few, many, or a class where the clone is expanded.

>-|TRBV3-1/TRBV3-2|-|TRBJ2-1
TGTGCCAGCAGCCATAAAGGAGGAGGTGATGAGCAGTTCTTC
CASSHKGGGDEQFF
>-|TRBV12-5|-|TRBJ1-4
TGTGCTAGTGGTTTGGGATCAAACAGGGCAACTAATGAAAAACTGTTTTTT
CASGLGSNRATNEKLFF
>-|TRBV11-2|-|TRBJ2-2
TGTGCCAGCAGCCCTTTTAGGAACACCGGGGAGCTGTTTTTT
CASSPFRNTGELFF
>-|TRBV5-6|-|TRBJ1-5
TGTGCCAGCAGAGGCGGGAGCAATCAGCCCCAGCATTTT
CASRGGSNQPQHF
>-|TRBV5-4|-|TRBJ1-3
TGTGCCAGCAGCATACTCGGGTCCTCTGGAAACACCATATATTTT
CASSILGSSGNTIYF
>-|TRBV28|-|TRBJ2-5
TGTGCCAGCAGTGACAAGAAAGAGACCCAGTACTTC
CASSDKKETQYF
>-|TRBV29-1|TRBD2|TRBJ2-1
TGCAGCGTGAGACTAGCGGGAGTGTACAATGAGCAGTTCTTC
CSVRLAGVYNEQFF
>-|TRBV12-5|-|TRBJ2-2
TGTGCTAGTGGGAACCAGGGTTCCGGGGAGCTGTTTTTT
CASGNQGSGELFF
>-|TRBV6-1|-|TRBJ2-5
TGTGCCATTCAGCCCTCGGGGCAAGAGACCCAGTACTTC
CAIQPSGQETQYF
>-|TRBV12-3/TRBV12-4|-|TRBJ1-6
TGTGCCAGGCACTCCCAAGATCCACCCCTCCACTTT
CARHSQDPPLHF
>-|TRBV5-5|TRBD2|TRBJ2-3
TGTGCCAGCAGCTTGAGACTAGCGGGGGGACCCAGCACAGATACGCAGTATTTT
CASSLRLAGGPSTDTQYF
>-|TRBV30|-|TRBJ1-5
TGTGCCTGGAGTGTACGGGAAGGCCGCTCTCCACGGCAGCCCCAGCATTTT
CAWSVREGRSPRQPQHF
>-|TRBV18|-|TRBJ2-5
TGTGCCAGCTCAAATCAGGGGCGAAACCAAGAGACCCAGTACTTC
CASSNQGRNQETQYF
>-|TRBV5-5|TRBD1|TRBJ1-6
TGTGCCAGCAGTTCCTCGGACAGGGGAAATTCACCCCTCCACTTT
CASSSSDRGNSPLHF
>few|TRBV6-5|-|TRBJ2-2
TGTGCCAGCCTCGTGGCAGGAGGGACCGGGGAGCTGTTTTTT
CASLVAGGTGELFF
>-|TRBV5-6|-|TRBJ1-2
TGTGCCAGCAGCTTGACCCCAGGGGTAAAGGGCCTTTATGGCTACACCTTC
CASSLTPGVKGLYGYTF
>-|TRBV3-1/TRBV3-2|TRBD1|TRBJ2-7
TGTGCCAGCAGCCTCACGACAGGGGGCAGGTACGAGCAGTACTTC
CASSLTTGGRYEQYF
>-|TRBV7-6|TRBD2|TRBJ2-3
TGTGCCAGCAGCCTCGCGGGGGGTTCTGGGGATACGCAGTATTTT
CASSLAGGSGDTQYF
>-|TRBV25-1|-|TRBJ2-2
TGTGCCAGCAGTTCCCATTCCACGAACACCGGGGAGCTGTTTTTT
CASSSHSTNTGELFF
>once|TRBV24-1|-|TRBJ1-5
TGTGCCACCAGTGAGTCCCTGGGGGCAGAGCCCCAGCATTTT
CATSESLGAEPQHF
>once|TRBV3-1/TRBV3-2|TRBD2|TRBJ2-1
TGTGCCAGCAGCCCGTCCTTAGCGGGAGGCAATGAGCAGTTCTTC
CASSPSLAGGNEQFF
>-|TRBV18|-|TRBJ1-1
TGTGCCAGCTCACGGGGCAGGAACACTGAAGCTTTCTTT
CASSRGRNTEAFF